This passage covers 15 T cell receptor beta chains from one sample sequenced in a study of T cells after yellow fever vaccination. MiXCR, run by TCRdb on the 5' RACE reads, gives a single entry per CDR3 protein. The data show about 580,000 distinct CDR3 sequences, approximately 16% seen once. This sample comprised PBMCs, obtained 4 to 5 days after the first yellow fever vaccination. Receptor source: a man between 18 and 29 years old who received the YFV17D yellow fever vaccine.

This clonotype was picked up a small number of times. The chain combines TRBV12-3 or TRBV12-4 with TRBJ1-2; tentative D call: TRBD1 (5 bases). V gave up 10 bases and J gave up 4 bases, with 16 bases separating them. The CDR3 is 13 amino acids. The CDR3 spells CATQDWQGYGYTF. Written as DNA, the CDR3 is TGTGCCACACAAGACTGGCAGGGCTATGGCTACACCTTC.

This clonotype was detected only once. The rearrangement uses TRBV5-1 and TRBJ1-6, with D maybe TRBD1 (5 bases). The CDR3 length is 15 residues. From germline, CDR1 is SGHRS and CDR2 YFSETQ. Trimming took 3 bases from V and 9 from J, leaving 16 bases between them. The CDR3 loop reads CASSSAGHRGSPLHF. The CDR3 region has the DNA TGCGCCAGCAGCTCGGCCGGACACCGCGGTTCACCCCTCCACTTT. Full variable domain (remainder filled in from reference TRBV5-1 and TRBJ1-6): KAGVTQTPRYLIKTRGQQVTLSCSPISGHRSVSWYQQTPGQGLQFLFEYFSETQRNKGNFPGRFSGRQFSNSRSEMNVSTLELGDSALYLCASSSAGHRGSPLHFGNGTRLTVT.

The V call is TRBV7-2, the J call TRBJ1-1; 10 nucleotides align to TRBD1. Germline assignment: CDR1 SGHTA and CDR2 FQGNSA. Trimming at V came to 3 bases and at J to 6 bases, leaving 4 bases not matched to a gene. This CDR3 comprises 14 residues. Here the CDR3 DNA reads TGTGCCAGCAGCTTCCGACAGGGGGCTCCTGAAGCTTTCTTT. This encodes CASSFRQGAPEAFF.

The chain uses TRBV27 and TRBJ1-5, with 7 bases identical to TRBD1. There are 16 residues in the CDR3. CDR1 is MNHEY and CDR2 is SMNVEV in the germline V gene (reference sequence). V dropped 3 bases and J dropped 3; count of bases not matched to a gene: 8. The CDR3 loop is CASSFSGGNLNQPQHF. DNA of the CDR3: TGTGCCAGCAGTTTCTCAGGGGGAAACCTCAATCAGCCCCAGCATTTT.

In its sample, this clonotype was seen a few times. This rearrangement joins TRBV4-1 to TRBJ2-1; D is ambiguous. Trimming cost V 0 bases and J 7 bases, with 4 bases left between them. CDR1 and CDR2 from the germline V gene are MGHRA and YSYEKL. The CDR3 length is 12 residues. The CDR3 region has the DNA TGCGCCAGCAGCCAAGATCGTAATGAGCAGTTCTTC. This encodes CASSQDRNEQFF.

This clonotype was seen many times. The chain joins TRBV7-6 to TRBJ2-1; D possibly uses TRBD1 or TRBD2 (5 bases each). The germline gives CDR1 SGHVS, CDR2 FNYEAQ. V lost 0 bases and J 9 bases, leaving 9 bases between the germline ends. The CDR3 runs 13 residues. The CDR3 nucleotides are TGTGCCAGCAGCTTAGCGATGGGGACTGAGCAGTTCTTC. This codes for CASSLAMGTEQFF.

This clonotype came up once. The rearrangement uses TRBV7-9 and TRBJ2-7, with TRBD2 matching over 10 bases. The CDR3 is 16 amino acids. Germline V CDR1 and CDR2: SEHNR, FQNEAQ (reference sequence). With 0 bases clipped from V and 2 bases from J, the junction kept 4 bases outside the gene matches. CDR3 DNA sequence: TGTGCCAGCAGCTTAGCGCTCACTAGCGGGGCCTACGAGCAGTACTTC. This encodes CASSLALTSGAYEQYF.

The chain employs TRBV27 and TRBJ2-5; D is unclear. V was trimmed by 8 bases and J by 7 bases, leaving 11 bases between them. The CDR3 loop spans 11 amino acids. Germline V gene data show CDR1 as MNHEY and CDR2 as SMNVEV (reference sequence). The CDR3 bases are TGTGCCAGCCTCTACCTTGGGACCCAGTACTTC. Its translation: CASLYLGTQYF.

The rearrangement joins TRBV5-6 to TRBJ2-5; weak D call: TRBD1 (5 bases). With 1 base removed from V and 3 bases from J, the gap between germline ends came to 10 bases. This CDR3 region has 14 residues. The germline CDR1 and CDR2 sequences are SGHDT and YYEEEE. CDR3 loop: CASSLNRWKETQYF. The CDR3 DNA follows: TGTGCCAGCAGCTTGAACAGGTGGAAAGAGACCCAGTACTTC.

This clonotype was picked up a small number of times. The chain links TRBV7-2 to TRBJ1-5; no reliable D call. There are 12 residues in the CDR3. From germline, CDR1 is SGHTA and CDR2 FQGNSA. The V end lost 10 bases, the J end lost 6 bases, and 13 bases lay between the germline ends. The CDR3 bases are TGTGCCACCGGGGAGAACGGTCAGCCCCAGCATTTT. It specifies CATGENGQPQHF.

This clonotype occurred a few times. The J gene is TRBJ2-5, the V gene TRBV7-2; D might be TRBD1 (5 bases). The CDR3 extends over 14 amino acids. Germline lookup yields CDR1 SGHTA and CDR2 FQGNSA. V was pared by 1 base and J by 4 bases, with 10 bases between. The CDR3 DNA sequence: TGTGCCAGCAGCTTAGGGATGGGGCTAGAGACCCAGTACTTC. Its translation is CASSLGMGLETQYF.

The chain joins TRBV24-1 to TRBJ2-3; the D gene is possibly TRBD2 (6 bases). V was trimmed by 0 bases and J by 0 bases, leaving 9 bases between them. The length of the CDR3 is 16 residues. Germline lookup yields CDR1 KGHDR and CDR2 SFDVKD. CDR3 nucleotides: TGTGCCACCAGTGATTTGACGGGGAGGAGCACAGATACGCAGTATTTT. It yields the protein CATSDLTGRSTDTQYF.

The chain links TRBV3-1 to TRBJ2-3; D is unresolved. The CDR3 covers 13 residues. From germline, CDR1 is LGHDT and CDR2 YNNKEL (reference sequence). Trimming removed 1 base from V and 4 bases from J, with 6 bases in between. The CDR3 nucleotides read TGTGCCAGCAGCCAAGTTGATTCAGATACGCAGTATTTT. Translating gives CASSQVDSDTQYF.

This clonotype was seen more than once but under ten times. This chain connects TRBV5-1 to TRBJ2-1; 10 bases align to TRBD2. The CDR3 is 16 amino acids. Germline assignment: CDR1 SGHRS and CDR2 YFSETQ. V lost 0 bases to trimming and J lost 5 bases; unmatched junction nucleotides: 5. CDR3 bases: TGCGCCAGCAGCTTGGCTCCTAGCGGGGGAAACAATGAGCAGTTCTTC. Residues: CASSLAPSGGNNEQFF.

The CDR3 nucleotides read TGCAGTGCTCTAGCGGACCCGAACACAGATACGCAGTATTTT. Its translation is CSALADPNTDTQYF. The rearrangement uses TRBV20-1 and TRBJ2-3; 7 bases fit TRBD2. CDR1 DFQATT and CDR2 SNEGSKA come from the germline V gene (reference sequence). This CDR3 is built from 14 residues. V lost 5 bases and J lost 2; bases outside the gene matches: 7.